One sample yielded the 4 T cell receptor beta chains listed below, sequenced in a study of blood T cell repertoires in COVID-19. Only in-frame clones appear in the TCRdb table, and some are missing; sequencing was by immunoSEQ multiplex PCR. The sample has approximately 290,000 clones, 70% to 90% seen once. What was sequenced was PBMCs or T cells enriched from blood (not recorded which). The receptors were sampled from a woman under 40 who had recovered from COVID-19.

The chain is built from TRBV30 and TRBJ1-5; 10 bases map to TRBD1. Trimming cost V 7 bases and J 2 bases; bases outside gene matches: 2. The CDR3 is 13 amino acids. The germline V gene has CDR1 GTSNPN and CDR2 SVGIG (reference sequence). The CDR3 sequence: CASGTGGNQPQHF. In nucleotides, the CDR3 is TGTGCCTCTGGGACAGGGGGCAATCAGCCCCAGCATTTT.

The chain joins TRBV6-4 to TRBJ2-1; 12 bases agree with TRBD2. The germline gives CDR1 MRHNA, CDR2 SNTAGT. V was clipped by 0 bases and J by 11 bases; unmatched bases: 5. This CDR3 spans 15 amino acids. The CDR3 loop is CASSDSPSGGGKQFF. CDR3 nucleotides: TGTGCCAGCAGTGACTCGCCTAGCGGGGGGGGGAAGCAGTTCTTC.

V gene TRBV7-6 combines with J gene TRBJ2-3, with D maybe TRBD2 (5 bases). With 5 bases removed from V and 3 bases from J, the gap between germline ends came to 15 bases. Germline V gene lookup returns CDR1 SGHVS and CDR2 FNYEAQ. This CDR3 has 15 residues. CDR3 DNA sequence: TGTGCCAGCAGCGATGACACTAGGGATACAGATACGCAGTATTTT. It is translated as CASSDDTRDTDTQYF. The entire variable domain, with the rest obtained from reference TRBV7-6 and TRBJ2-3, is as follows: GAGVSQSPRYKVTKRGQDVALRCDPISGHVSLYWYRQALGQGPEFLTYFNYEAQQDKSGLPNDRFSAERPEGSISTLTIQRTEQRDSAMYRCASSDDTRDTDTQYFGPGTRLTVL.

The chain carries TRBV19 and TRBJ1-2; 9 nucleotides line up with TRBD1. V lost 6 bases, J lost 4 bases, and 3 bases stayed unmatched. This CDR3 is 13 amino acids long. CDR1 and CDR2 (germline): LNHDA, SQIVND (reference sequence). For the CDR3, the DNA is TGTGCCAGTAGGGACAGGGGATCCTATGGCTACACCTTC. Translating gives CASRDRGSYGYTF.